A single sample gave rise to the 18 T cell receptor beta chains below, sequenced in a study of blood T cell repertoires in COVID-19. Measured with immunoSEQ multiplex PCR; TCRdb has only the in-frame clones, and not every one. The sample yields about 170,000 clones, around four fifths seen once. Sample: PBMCs or T cells enriched from blood (not recorded which). These receptors all stem from a woman between 50 and 59 years old who had recovered from COVID-19.

This clone showed up just a few times. The genes are TRBV6-4 and TRBJ2-3; 7 nucleotides match TRBD2. CDR1 is MRHNA and CDR2 is SNTAGT in the germline V gene. The CDR3 has 15 amino acids. Trimming cost V 6 bases and J 0 bases; bases outside gene matches: 6. The CDR3 DNA reads TGTGCCAGCAGGACCACGGGGGGTAGCACAGATACGCAGTATTTT. Its protein is CASRTTGGSTDTQYF.

The J gene is TRBJ2-3, the V gene TRBV4-2, with TRBD2 identical over 12 bases. Germline V CDR1 and CDR2: LGHNA, YNFKEQ. The CDR3 runs 17 residues. The trim removed 1 base at V and 3 bases at J, leaving 5 bases unmatched. The CDR3 nucleotides read TGTGCCAGCAGCCAAGCACCGACTAGCGGGAGAACAGATACGCAGTATTTT. It translates to CASSQAPTSGRTDTQYF.

The rearrangement joins TRBV9 to TRBJ1-4; D might be TRBD1 (5 bases). From germline, CDR1 is SGDLS and CDR2 YYNGEE. This CDR3 comprises 14 residues. V was shortened by 4 bases and J by 12 bases, with 19 bases between the two germline ends. CDR3 region: CASSSTVKFGELFF. The CDR3, as DNA: TGTGCCAGCAGCTCGACAGTCAAGTTTGGGGAACTGTTTTTT.

CDR3 in amino acids: CASSLSTSYEQYV. The DNA for the CDR3 is TGTGCCAGCAGTTTGAGTACCTCCTACGAGCAGTACGTC. The chain uses TRBV12-3 or TRBV12-4 and TRBJ2-7; no clear D gene. The CDR3 runs to 13 residues. The ends were cut back, 3 bases at V and 0 bases at J, with 6 bases in the middle.

The V gene is TRBV18, the J gene TRBJ1-1, with D possibly matching TRBD1 (6 bases). Trimming took 3 bases from V and 4 from J, leaving 21 bases between them. This CDR3 contains 17 residues. Germline values: CDR1 KGHSH, CDR2 LQKENI. The CDR3 DNA reads TGTGCCAGCTCACCTTCGCGTGTCGGGGGGGCGGGCACTGAAGCTTTCTTT. Its translation is CASSPSRVGGAGTEAFF.

The chain carries TRBV6-5 and TRBJ1-1, with TRBD1 identical over 9 bases. This CDR3 spans 12 amino acids. J lost 12 bases, V lost 6 bases, and 8 bases had no gene match. The germline gives CDR1 MNHEY, CDR2 SVGAGI. The CDR3 DNA sequence: TGTGCCAGCAGAATTCCGGGACAGGGAACTTTCTTT. Translated, it gives CASRIPGQGTFF.

V gene TRBV11-2 combines with J gene TRBJ2-6; D call uncertain. Germline CDR1 reads SGHAT; CDR2 reads FQNNGV. There are 13 residues in the CDR3. Between the trimmed V and J ends, which lost 7 bases and 1 base, there was a span of 5 bases. The CDR3 sequence is CASKESGANVLTF. CDR3 DNA: TGTGCCAGCAAGGAGTCTGGGGCCAACGTCCTGACTTTC.

This clone has just a few counts. The chain couples TRBV7-2 to TRBJ2-2, with D uncertain. The germline V and J ends were trimmed by 10 bases and 3 bases, with 18 bases remaining between them. Per the germline V gene, CDR1 is SGHTA and CDR2 is FQGNSA. The CDR3 spans 15 residues. Here the CDR3 reads CATQLTVTDTGELFF. As DNA, the CDR3 is TGTGCCACCCAGCTTACTGTTACAGACACCGGGGAGCTGTTTTTT.

V usage is TRBV2 and J usage is TRBJ2-7, with 8 bases identical to TRBD2. The ends lost 7 bases at V and 4 bases at J; junction bases unmatched: 6. The CDR3 consists of 13 residues. CDR1 and CDR2 (germline): SNHLY, FYNNEI. The CDR3, as DNA: TGTGCCAGCAACCCGGGGGGGCTGTACGAGCAGTACGTC. Translated: CASNPGGLYEQYV.

The CDR3 DNA is TGTGCCAGCAGTCGGCAAGCGGGAGTGTTTGAGCAGTTCTTC. It encodes CASSRQAGVFEQFF. The genes are TRBV25-1 and TRBJ2-1; 8 bases are shared with TRBD2. Germline V gives CDR1 MGHDK, CDR2 SYGVNS. Losses at the gene ends were 5 bases for V and 9 bases for J; bases not matched to a gene: 9. CDR3 length: 14 residues.

This clone was detected a few times. This chain connects TRBV9 to TRBJ2-3, with 8 bases aligning to TRBD2. Looked up from germline, CDR1 is SGDLS and CDR2 is YYNGEE. The CDR3 sequence is 15 residues long. With 2 bases clipped from V and 2 bases from J, the junction kept 4 bases outside the gene matches. CDR3 loop: CASSVSGRTTDTQYF. The CDR3 nucleotides read TGTGCCAGCAGCGTGAGCGGGAGAACCACAGATACGCAGTATTTT.

The chain uses TRBV19 and TRBJ1-1; 11 bases map to TRBD1. CDR1 LNHDA and CDR2 SQIVND come from the germline V gene (reference sequence). The CDR3 has 15 amino acids. Trimming took 6 bases from V and 4 from J; bases not matched to a gene: 7. The CDR3 reads CASSATGTGGTEAFF. The DNA for the CDR3 is TGTGCCAGTAGCGCAACCGGGACAGGGGGCACTGAAGCTTTCTTT.

The chain couples TRBV28 to TRBJ1-5; 7 nucleotides line up with TRBD1. Unmatched junction bases numbered 9, after V lost 4 bases and J lost 6 bases. This CDR3 has 15 amino acids. Per the germline V gene, CDR1 is MDHEN and CDR2 is SYDVKM. The CDR3 DNA reads as TGTGCCAGCAGTTCAGTACAGGGGTTAGCTCAGCCCCAGCATTTT. Translation: CASSSVQGLAQPQHF.

The chain uses TRBV21-1 and TRBJ2-7; no DNA check was done on the table's D call, TRBD2. TRBV21-1 is a recognized pseudogene. CDR3 length: 18 residues. The CDR3 protein is CASSKVKRVDPVAYEQYV. CDR3 DNA sequence: TGTGCCAGCAGCAAAGTAAAGCGGGTGGACCCCGTAGCCTACGAGCAGTACGTC.

The chain combines TRBV14 with TRBJ2-1; D not resolved. The V end was cut by 1 base, the J end by 6 bases, with 7 bases between. The germline V gene encodes CDR1 SGHDN and CDR2 FVKESK. The CDR3 length is 13 residues. This CDR3 is CASSQGRLNEQFF. CDR3 bases: TGTGCCAGCAGCCAAGGGCGGCTCAATGAGCAGTTCTTC.

The chain recombines TRBV28 with TRBJ1-3; D is uncertain. CDR1 and CDR2 from the germline V gene are MDHEN and SYDVKM. This CDR3 region has 13 residues. Trimming stripped 6 bases from V and 5 bases from J, with 11 bases between. The CDR3 nucleotides read TGTGCCAGCAGGGGAGGATCGAGAAACACCATATATTTT. This codes for CASRGGSRNTIYF.

The chain is built from TRBV6-5 and TRBJ2-3, with 8 bases lining up with TRBD1. Germline assignment: CDR1 MNHEY and CDR2 SVGAGI. This CDR3 has 15 amino acids. J lost 3 bases, V lost 8 bases, and 10 bases had no gene match. The CDR3 DNA sequence: TGTGCCAGCCCGGACAGGGTCCCGTGGACAGATACGCAGTATTTT. The encoded protein is CASPDRVPWTDTQYF.

The chain has TRBV12-3 or TRBV12-4 and TRBJ1-2, with unresolved D. This CDR3 is 13 amino acids long. V dropped 3 bases and J dropped 4 bases, with 9 bases sitting between them. CDR3 in amino acids: CASSFEGSYGYTF. Here the CDR3 DNA reads TGTGCCAGCAGTTTCGAGGGCAGCTATGGCTACACCTTC.